The next 21 T cell receptor delta chains were all read from a single sample in a study of gamma-delta chains in newborns, infants, children. TCRdb reapplied CATT to the reads. The data hold roughly 6,000 delta-chain clones, with approximately 1.8% observed a single time. The specimen sequenced was blood. These receptors all stem from a child who was a newborn, infant or young child, either healthy, febrile or measles-vaccinated (not recorded which).

As concerns this clone: This DNA's translation and the protein TCRdb lists, from a much larger clone, do not match at residue 3, likely due to a read error; the protein shown is translated from the DNA. V gene TRDV2 combines with J gene TRDJ2; 8 positions agree with TRDD3. This CDR3 contains 14 residues. From germline, CDR1 is GEAIGNYY and CDR2 EKD. The CDR3 DNA sequence: TGTGCCCGTGACACGACTGGGGGGCCAGCACAACTCTTCTTT. Translation gives CARDTTGGPAQLFF.

Comment on this clone: The translation of this DNA and the TCRdb protein of a much larger clone differ at residue 5, probably owing to a read error; the protein shown here is translated from the DNA. The J gene is TRDJ3, the V gene TRDV2, with 11 bases that match TRDD3. The V segment lost 2 bases and the J segment 0 bases; nucleotides outside the gene matches: 5. The CDR3 is made up of 19 amino acids. CDR1 is GEAIGNYY, CDR2 EKD, per germline. The CDR3 loop reads CACDIGGYASSWDTRQMFF. In DNA, the CDR3 is TGTGCCTGTGACATTGGGGGATACGCGAGCTCCTGGGACACCCGACAGATGTTTTTC.

Details on this clone: This may stem from a read error, because a much larger clone lies one nucleotide away. Other DNA sequences from this sample encode an identical CDR3 as well. This rearrangement joins TRDV2 to TRDJ2, with TRDD3 identical over 11 bases. Germline CDR1 is GEAIGNYY and CDR2 is EKD. The CDR3 has 18 amino acids. The CDR3 DNA reads as TGCGCCTGTGACAAAATACTGGGGGATAAAAATTTGACAGCACAACTCTTCTTT. Its translation: CACDKILGDKNLTAQLFF.

This clone came up a few times. TCRdb's protein for this DNA is that of a much larger clone and differs from the translation at residue 3, likely a read error; the protein shown is the DNA translation. The chain couples TRDV2 to TRDJ3; D might be TRDD3 (5 bases). This CDR3 spans 18 amino acids. The V gene's germline CDR1 is GEAIGNYY and CDR2 EKD. The CDR3 protein is CARDTGDPRSWDTRQMFF. In DNA form, the CDR3 reads TGTGCCCGTGACACCGGGGACCCCCGCTCCTGGGACACCCGACAGATGTTTTTC.

The table lists this clone with a few counts. The TCRdb record carries a much larger clone's protein, which differs from this DNA's translation at residue 6; a read error is the likely cause, and the protein listed here is the DNA translation. The chain uses TRDV2 and TRDJ2, with 10 bases matching TRDD3. The V gene end was trimmed by 2 bases and the J gene end by 6 bases; junction bases not matched to a gene: 5. The CDR3 runs 15 residues. The germline V gene has CDR1 GEAIGNYY and CDR2 EKD. The CDR3 spells CACDKPGDTPAQLFF. Here the CDR3 DNA reads TGTGCCTGTGACAAACCGGGGGATACGCCAGCACAACTCTTCTTT.

With regard to this clone: This DNA's translation and the protein TCRdb lists, from a much larger clone, do not match at residue 7, likely due to a read error; the protein shown is translated from the DNA. The chain has TRDV2 and TRDJ3, with D possibly matching TRDD3 (5 bases). The length of the CDR3 is 17 residues. Trimming cost V 3 bases and J 2 bases, with 13 bases left between them. CDR1 GEAIGNYY and CDR2 EKD come from the germline V gene. CDR3 protein: CACDVLEDTWDTRQMFF. The CDR3 region has the DNA TGTGCCTGTGACGTACTGGAGGATACCTGGGACACCCGACAGATGTTTTTC.

About this clone: At one of its ends the junction is not consistent with the germline gene, which may arise from a read error. J is TRDJ3 and V is TRDV2; D might be TRDD3 (5 bases). The CDR3 is made up of 20 amino acids. The germline gives CDR1 GEAIGNYY, CDR2 EKD. CDR3 amino acids: CACDTGDSWVSSWDTRQMFF. The CDR3, as DNA: TGTGCCTGTGACACCGGTGACTCCTGGGTGAGCTCCTGGGACACCCGCCAGATGTTTTTC.

Comment on this clone: One base away lies a much larger clone, so this may be a sequencing read error. V usage is TRDV2 and J usage is TRDJ3; 12 nucleotides line up with TRDD3. Germline V lookup: CDR1 GEAIGNYY, CDR2 EKD. The CDR3 has 20 residues. V lost 0 bases and J lost 3; bases outside the gene matches: 8. The CDR3 protein is CACDTVALGDTDWDTRQMFF. The CDR3, as DNA: TGTGCCTGTGACACCGTCGCACTGGGGGATACAGACTGGGACACCCGACAGATGTTTTTC.

This clone was counted between two and nine times. The V gene is TRDV2, the J gene TRDJ3; 10 bases match TRDD3. V lost 3 bases and J lost 0; bases outside the gene matches: 10. The CDR3 is 20 residues long. The germline gives CDR1 GEAIGNYY, CDR2 EKD. The CDR3 DNA is TGTGCCTGTGACTCCGTACTGGGGGATCACCGCTCCTGGGACACCCGACAGATGTTTTTC. It yields the protein CACDSVLGDHRSWDTRQMFF.

In its sample, this clone was seen a few times. One base away lies a much larger clone, so this may be a sequencing read error. The rearrangement uses TRDV3 and TRDJ2; D is ambiguous. V lost 2 bases and J lost 0, with 4 bases in between. This CDR3 comprises 12 residues. Germline-derived CDR1 and CDR2 are TVYSNPD and GDNSRS (reference sequence). CDR3 sequence (DNA): TGTGCCTTTCCCCCTTTGACAGCACAACTCTTCTTT. Protein sequence: CAFPPLTAQLFF.

This clone is labeled medium-sized. The sample contains more than one DNA sequence encoding this CDR3. This chain connects TRDV2 to TRDJ3; 7 nucleotides match TRDD3. The V gene end was trimmed by 1 base and the J gene end by 0 bases; junction bases not matched to a gene: 8. The CDR3 spans 19 residues. Germline V lookup: CDR1 GEAIGNYY, CDR2 EKD. The CDR3: CACDTAGGSSSWDTRQMFF. The CDR3 DNA reads TGTGCCTGTGACACGGCTGGGGGCTCTAGCTCCTGGGACACCCGACAGATGTTTTTC.

This clone is labeled medium-sized. Other DNA sequences in the same sample also yield this CDR3. The chain employs TRDV2 and TRDJ2; D perhaps matches TRDD3 (6 bases). CDR3 length: 14 amino acids. CDR1 GEAIGNYY and CDR2 EKD come from the germline V gene. V was pared by 3 bases and J by 4 bases, with 11 bases between. CDR3 protein: CACDVLGGTAQLFF. In DNA form, the CDR3 reads TGTGCCTGTGACGTACTGGGAGGGACAGCACAACTCTTCTTT.

For this clone: A far larger clone is one base from this, pointing to a likely read error. The J gene is TRDJ3, the V gene TRDV2, with TRDD3 matching over 11 bases. CDR3 length: 21 amino acids. V lost 1 base to trimming and J lost 0 bases; unmatched junction nucleotides: 10. Germline values: CDR1 GEAIGNYY, CDR2 EKD. As DNA, the CDR3 is TGTGCCTGTGACACGGTACTGGGGGATATACCGATCTCCTGGGACACCCGACAGATGTTTTTC. Its translation is CACDTVLGDIPISWDTRQMFF.

Only a few counts were recorded for this clone. TCRdb attributes to this sequence the protein of a much larger clone, which differs from the DNA translation at residue 17; a read error is likely, and the protein displayed is translated from the DNA. CDR3 sequence reads: CACDTIISLLGDNTRQVFF. The DNA for the CDR3 is TGTGCCTGTGACACCATTATTTCCTTACTGGGGGATAATACCCGACAGGTGTTTTTC. The chain couples TRDV2 to TRDJ3; 11 nucleotides agree with TRDD3. This CDR3 comprises 19 residues. Germline V gene data show CDR1 as GEAIGNYY and CDR2 as EKD.

This clone showed up just a few times. The junction departs from the called germline gene at one end, perhaps through a read error. This chain connects TRDV2 to TRDJ2; tentatively, D is TRDD3 (6 bases). Germline lookup yields CDR1 GEAIGNYY and CDR2 EKD. This CDR3 contains 15 residues. CDR3 region: CACDWVGALTAHLFF. In DNA, the CDR3 is TGTGCCTGTGACTGGGTGGGGGCGCTGACAGCACACCTCTTCTTT.

This clone has a handful of counts. This may be a read error, as it is one base from a much larger clone. V is TRDV2 and J is TRDJ1; 8 bases map to TRDD3. The CDR3 spans 16 residues. Germline trimming cut 3 bases from V and 0 bases from J; bases unmatched to any gene: 8. Per the germline V gene, CDR1 is GEAIGNYY and CDR2 is EKD. The CDR3 DNA reads TGTGCCTGTGACGTACTGGGGGCTTTGTACACCGATAAACTCATCTTT. Amino acids: CACDVLGALYTDKLIF.

The table lists this clone with a few counts. The protein that TCRdb holds for this DNA derives from a much larger clone and differs from the translated DNA at residue 6, which likely indicates a read error; the protein shown here is translated from the DNA. The V gene is TRAV29/DV5, the J gene TRDJ1, with 10 bases aligning to TRDD3. Per germline, CDR1 NSMFDY and CDR2 ISSIKDK. With 0 bases clipped from V and 4 bases from J, the junction kept 9 bases outside the gene matches. The CDR3 consists of 16 residues. Here the CDR3 DNA reads TGTGCAGCAAGCGCGGTCGGGGGATACGCTCTCGATAAACTCATCTTT. Translated: CAASAVGGYALDKLIF.

Comments on this clone: Given a much more abundant clone one base away, this may be a read error. Within the sample, other DNA sequences also encode this same CDR3. The chain recombines TRDV2 with TRDJ3; 10 nucleotides match TRDD3. The CDR3 loop spans 21 amino acids. CDR1 is GEAIGNYY, CDR2 EKD, per germline. The CDR3, as DNA: TGTGCCTGTGACACCGTTATACTGGGGGATTCAAGCTCCTGGGACACCCGACAGATGTTTTTT. The encoded protein is CACDTVILGDSSSWDTRQMFF.

A few counts support this clone. V is TRDV2 and J is TRDJ3; TRDD3 aligns across 9 bases. With 0 bases clipped from V and 0 bases from J, the junction kept 11 bases outside the gene matches. Germline CDR1 GEAIGNYY, CDR2 EKD. The CDR3 is 21 amino acids. The CDR3 DNA reads as TGTGCCTGTGACACCGTGGTACTGGGGGACCGCCGCTCCTGGGACACCCGACAGATGTTTTTC. Its protein product is CACDTVVLGDRRSWDTRQMFF.

Only a few counts were recorded for this clone. CDR3 bases: TGTGCCTGTGACACCGTAATTCCGGGTTCTAGCTCCTGGGACACCCGACAGATGTTTTTC. Its protein product is CACDTVIPGSSSWDTRQMFF. The gene calls are TRDV2 and TRDJ3; D is uncertain. Looked up from germline, CDR1 is GEAIGNYY and CDR2 is EKD. Trimming pared 0 bases from V and 0 bases from J, leaving 17 bases between. The CDR3 totals 20 residues.

This clone is termed medium-sized. A read error may explain this, as a much larger clone is one base away. The chain employs TRDV2 and TRDJ3; 9 nucleotides match TRDD3. Germline-derived CDR1 and CDR2 are GEAIGNYY and EKD. The trim removed 1 base at V and 0 bases at J, leaving 3 bases unmatched. The CDR3 sequence is 18 residues long. The CDR3 loop is CACDTNWGSSWDTRQMFF. The CDR3 DNA reads TGTGCCTGTGACACGAACTGGGGGAGCTCCTGGGACACCCGACAGATGTTTTTC.